These 4 T cell receptor beta chains came from one sample sequenced in a study of cytomegalovirus exposure and HLA in healthy donors. The repertoire was sequenced with immunoSEQ multiplex PCR; TCRdb's copy has only in-frame clones and lacks some. The table has over 250,000 clones, roughly 90% seen once. Sequencing was performed on PBMCs. Receptors originate from a woman aged 25 to 39 in good health and CMV-seropositive.

The rearrangement uses TRBV7-6 and TRBJ2-7, with a possible D match to TRBD2 (6 bases). CDR3 size: 15 residues. V was cut by 0 bases and J by 2 bases, with 11 bases left in between. Germline CDR1 and CDR2: SGHVS and FNYEAQ. DNA of the CDR3: TGTGCCAGCAGCTTAGCTACCGGCGGGACCTACGAGCAGTACTTC. Residues: CASSLATGGTYEQYF.

This clone has more than one count but fewer than ten. The gene calls are TRBV6-5 and TRBJ1-3; D ambiguous. This CDR3 region has 13 residues. The V end lost 6 bases, the J end lost 0 bases, and 6 bases lay between the germline ends. The germline gives CDR1 MNHEY, CDR2 SVGAGI. The CDR3 region has the DNA TGTGCCAGCAGGCCCCTCTCTGGAAACACCATATATTTT. Protein product: CASRPLSGNTIYF.

The chain employs TRBV27 and TRBJ2-7; D is possibly TRBD2 (7 bases). Trimming removed 3 bases from V and 1 base from J, with 16 bases in between. This CDR3 is built from 16 residues. CDR1 MNHEY and CDR2 SMNVEV come from the germline V gene (reference sequence). As DNA, the CDR3 is TGTGCCAGCAGTTTTGGACTTGGGGGGGCGTCCTACGAGCAGTACTTC. It codes for CASSFGLGGASYEQYF.

This clone was detected only once. The rearrangement links TRBV11-2 to TRBJ2-3; TRBD1 matches at 7 bases. The germline gives CDR1 SGHAT, CDR2 FQNNGV. The CDR3 extends over 16 amino acids. V dropped 3 bases and J dropped 3; count of bases not matched to a gene: 9. CDR3 in amino acids: CASSFAGQERTDTQYF. The CDR3 nucleotides are TGTGCCAGCAGCTTCGCCGGACAGGAGAGGACAGATACGCAGTATTTT.